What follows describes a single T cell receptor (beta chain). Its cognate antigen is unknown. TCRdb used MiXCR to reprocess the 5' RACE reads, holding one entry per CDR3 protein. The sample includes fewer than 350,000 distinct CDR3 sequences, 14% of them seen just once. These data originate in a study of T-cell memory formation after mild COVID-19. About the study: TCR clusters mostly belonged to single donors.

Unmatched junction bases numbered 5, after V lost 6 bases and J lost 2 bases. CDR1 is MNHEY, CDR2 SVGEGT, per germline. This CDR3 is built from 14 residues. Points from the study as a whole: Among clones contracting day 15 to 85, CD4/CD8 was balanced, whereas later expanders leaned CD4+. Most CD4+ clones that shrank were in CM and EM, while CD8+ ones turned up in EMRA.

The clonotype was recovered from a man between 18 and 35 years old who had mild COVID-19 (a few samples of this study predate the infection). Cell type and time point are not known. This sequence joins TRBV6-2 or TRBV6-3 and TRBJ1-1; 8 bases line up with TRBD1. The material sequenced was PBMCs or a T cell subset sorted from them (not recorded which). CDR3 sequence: CASRIGQGNTEAFF. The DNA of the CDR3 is TGTGCCAGCAGGATTGGACAGGGAAACACTGAAGCTTTCTTT.